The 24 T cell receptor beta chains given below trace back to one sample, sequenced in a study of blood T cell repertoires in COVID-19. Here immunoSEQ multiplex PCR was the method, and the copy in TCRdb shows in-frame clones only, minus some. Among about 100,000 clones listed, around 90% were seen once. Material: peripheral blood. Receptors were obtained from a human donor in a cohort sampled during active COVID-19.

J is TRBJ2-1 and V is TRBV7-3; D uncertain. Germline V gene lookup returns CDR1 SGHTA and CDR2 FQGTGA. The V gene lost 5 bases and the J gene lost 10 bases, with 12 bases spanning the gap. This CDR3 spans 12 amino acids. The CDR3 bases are TGTGCCAGCAGCCACTCTTCCGGGGAGCAGTTCTTC. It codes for CASSHSSGEQFF. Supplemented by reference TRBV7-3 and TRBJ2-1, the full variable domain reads GAGVSQTPSNKVTEKGKYVELRCDPISGHTALYWYRQSLGQGPEFLIYFQGTGAADDSGLPNDRFFAVRPEGSVSTLKIQRTERGDSAVYLCASSHSSGEQFFGPGTRLTVL.

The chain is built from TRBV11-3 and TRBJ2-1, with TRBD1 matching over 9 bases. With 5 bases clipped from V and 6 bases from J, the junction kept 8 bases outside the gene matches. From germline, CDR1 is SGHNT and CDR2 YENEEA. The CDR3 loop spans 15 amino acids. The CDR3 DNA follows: TGTGCCAGCAGCATCGGGACAGGGTTTAGCAATGAGCAGTTCTTC. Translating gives CASSIGTGFSNEQFF.

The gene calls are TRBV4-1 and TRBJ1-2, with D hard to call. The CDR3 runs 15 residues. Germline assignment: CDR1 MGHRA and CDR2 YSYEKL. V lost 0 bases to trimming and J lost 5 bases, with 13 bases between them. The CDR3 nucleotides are TGCGCCAGCAGCCAAGATATAGAGGGAGTATATGGCTACACCTTC. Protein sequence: CASSQDIEGVYGYTF.

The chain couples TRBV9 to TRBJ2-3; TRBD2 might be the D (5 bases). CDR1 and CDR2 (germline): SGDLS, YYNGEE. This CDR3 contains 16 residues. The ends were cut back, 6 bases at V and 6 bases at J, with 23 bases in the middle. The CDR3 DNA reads TGTGCCAGCACCCCAAGGGCTGGAGGTGGTTCCGATACGCAGTATTTT. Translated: CASTPRAGGGSDTQYF.

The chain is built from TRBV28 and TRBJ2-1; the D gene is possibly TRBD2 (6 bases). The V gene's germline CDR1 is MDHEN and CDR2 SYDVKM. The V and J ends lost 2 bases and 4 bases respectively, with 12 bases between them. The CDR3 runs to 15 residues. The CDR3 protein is CASSLGGDQYNEQFF. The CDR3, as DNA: TGTGCCAGCAGTTTAGGCGGGGACCAATACAATGAGCAGTTCTTC.

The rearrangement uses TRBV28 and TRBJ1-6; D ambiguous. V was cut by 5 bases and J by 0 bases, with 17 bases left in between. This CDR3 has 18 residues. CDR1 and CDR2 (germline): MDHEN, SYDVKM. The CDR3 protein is CASSTLEGYSSYNSPLHF. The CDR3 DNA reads TGTGCCAGCAGTACCCTGGAAGGATACAGCTCCTATAATTCACCCCTCCACTTT.

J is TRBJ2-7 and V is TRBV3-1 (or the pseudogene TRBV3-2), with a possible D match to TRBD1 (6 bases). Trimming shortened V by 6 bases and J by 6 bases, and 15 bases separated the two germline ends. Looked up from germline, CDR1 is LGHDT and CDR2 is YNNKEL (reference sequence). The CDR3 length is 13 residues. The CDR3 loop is CASSKLQGSEQYF. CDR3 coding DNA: TGTGCCAGCAGTAAATTACAGGGTTCCGAGCAGTACTTC.

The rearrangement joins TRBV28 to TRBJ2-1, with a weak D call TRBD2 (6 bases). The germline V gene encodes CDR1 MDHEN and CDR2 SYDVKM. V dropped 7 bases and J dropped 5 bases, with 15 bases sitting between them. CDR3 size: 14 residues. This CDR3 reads CASNKAGSHNEQFF. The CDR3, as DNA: TGTGCCAGCAATAAGGCCGGGAGCCACAATGAGCAGTTCTTC.

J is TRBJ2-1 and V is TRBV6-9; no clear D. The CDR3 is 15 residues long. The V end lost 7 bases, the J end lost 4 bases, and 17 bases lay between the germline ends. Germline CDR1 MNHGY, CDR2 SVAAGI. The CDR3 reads CASINPHLEYNEQFF. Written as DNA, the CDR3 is TGTGCCAGCATTAACCCGCATCTCGAGTACAATGAGCAGTTCTTC.

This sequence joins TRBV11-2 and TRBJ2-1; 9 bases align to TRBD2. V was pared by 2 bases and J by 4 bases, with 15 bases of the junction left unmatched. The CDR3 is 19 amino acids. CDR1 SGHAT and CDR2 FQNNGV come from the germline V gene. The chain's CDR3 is CASSLSWLAGPNFYNEQFF. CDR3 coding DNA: TGTGCCAGCAGCTTATCCTGGCTAGCGGGGCCCAATTTTTACAATGAGCAGTTCTTC.

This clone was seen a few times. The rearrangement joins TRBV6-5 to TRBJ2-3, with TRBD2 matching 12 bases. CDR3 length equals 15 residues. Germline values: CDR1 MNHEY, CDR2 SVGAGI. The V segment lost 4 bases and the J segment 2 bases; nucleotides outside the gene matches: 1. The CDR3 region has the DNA TGTGCCAGCAGTTCTAGCGGGGGGGACACAGATACGCAGTATTTT. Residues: CASSSSGGDTDTQYF.

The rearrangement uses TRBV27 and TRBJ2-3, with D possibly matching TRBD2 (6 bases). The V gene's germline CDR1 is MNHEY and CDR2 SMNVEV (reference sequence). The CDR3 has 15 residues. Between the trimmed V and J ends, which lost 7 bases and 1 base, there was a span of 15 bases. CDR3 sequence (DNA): TGTGCCAGCACCATGTCCTCGGGAGGCACAGATACGCAGTATTTT. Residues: CASTMSSGGTDTQYF.

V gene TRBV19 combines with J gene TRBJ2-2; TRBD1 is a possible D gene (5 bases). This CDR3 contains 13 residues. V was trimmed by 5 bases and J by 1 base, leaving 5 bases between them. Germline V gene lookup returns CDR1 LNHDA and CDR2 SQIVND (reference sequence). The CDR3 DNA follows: TGTGCCAGTAGTGACAGGAACACCGGGGAGCTGTTTTTT. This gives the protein CASSDRNTGELFF. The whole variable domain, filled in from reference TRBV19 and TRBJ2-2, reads DGGITQSPKYLFRKEGQNVTLSCEQNLNHDAMYWYRQDPGQGLRLIYYSQIVNDFQKGDIAEGYSVSREKKESFPLTVTSAQKNPTAFYLCASSDRNTGELFFGEGSRLTVL.

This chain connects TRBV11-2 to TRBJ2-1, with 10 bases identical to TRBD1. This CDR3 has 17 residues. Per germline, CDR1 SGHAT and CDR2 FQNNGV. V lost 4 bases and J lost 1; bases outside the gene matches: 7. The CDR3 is CASSYRDRGRSYNEQFF. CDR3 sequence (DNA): TGTGCCAGCAGCTACCGGGACAGGGGTCGGTCCTACAATGAGCAGTTCTTC.

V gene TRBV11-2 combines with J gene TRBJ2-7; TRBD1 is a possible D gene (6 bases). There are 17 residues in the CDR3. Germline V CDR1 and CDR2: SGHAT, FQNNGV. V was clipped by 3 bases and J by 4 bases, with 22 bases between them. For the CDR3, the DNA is TGTGCCAGCAGCTTCCGGACAGTAGGTCTCGGGCAATACGAGCAGTACTTC. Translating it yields CASSFRTVGLGQYEQYF.

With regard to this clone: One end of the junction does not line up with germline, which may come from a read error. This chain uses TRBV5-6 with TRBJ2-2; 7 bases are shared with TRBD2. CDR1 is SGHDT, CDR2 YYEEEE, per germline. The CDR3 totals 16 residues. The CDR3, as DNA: TGTGCCGGCAGCTTGGCCGGGGGGATTGGCACCGGGGAGCTGTTTTTT. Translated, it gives CAGSLAGGIGTGELFF.

CDR3 in DNA: TGTGCCAGCTCACCGCTCCCCCCGGCGGGGTTCTACAATGAGCAGTTCTTC. The encoded protein is CASSPLPPAGFYNEQFF. The rearrangement joins TRBV18 to TRBJ2-1; D might be TRBD2 (6 bases). This CDR3 has 17 amino acids. Germline values: CDR1 KGHSH, CDR2 LQKENI. V dropped 3 bases and J dropped 3 bases, with 18 bases sitting between them.

CDR3 nucleotide sequence: TGTGCCAGCAGTTTAAGGCCGGGGAAGGGAGTAGAGACCCAGTACTTC. Its translation is CASSLRPGKGVETQYF. The genes are TRBV28 and TRBJ2-5, with TRBD2 as a possible D gene (5 bases). V shed 2 bases and J shed 4 bases, with 17 bases lying between them. In germline, CDR1 is MDHEN, CDR2 SYDVKM. The CDR3 extends over 16 amino acids.

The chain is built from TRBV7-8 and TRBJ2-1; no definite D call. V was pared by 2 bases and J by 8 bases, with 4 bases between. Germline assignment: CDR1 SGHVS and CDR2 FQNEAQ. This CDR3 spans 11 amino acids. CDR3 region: CASSLTDEQFF. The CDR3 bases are TGTGCCAGCAGCTTAACGGATGAGCAGTTCTTC.

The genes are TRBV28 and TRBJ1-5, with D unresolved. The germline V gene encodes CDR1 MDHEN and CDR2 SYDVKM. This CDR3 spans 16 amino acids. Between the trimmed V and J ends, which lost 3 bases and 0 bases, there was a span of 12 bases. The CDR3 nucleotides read TGTGCCAGCAGTTTGAGGGCTTTTTATAGCAATCAGCCCCAGCATTTT. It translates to CASSLRAFYSNQPQHF.

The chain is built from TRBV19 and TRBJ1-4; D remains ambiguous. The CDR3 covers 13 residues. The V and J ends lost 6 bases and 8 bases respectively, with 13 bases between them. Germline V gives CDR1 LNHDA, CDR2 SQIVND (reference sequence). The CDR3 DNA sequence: TGTGCCAGTAGCACAGTGTTTGGGGAAAAACTGTTTTTT. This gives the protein CASSTVFGEKLFF.

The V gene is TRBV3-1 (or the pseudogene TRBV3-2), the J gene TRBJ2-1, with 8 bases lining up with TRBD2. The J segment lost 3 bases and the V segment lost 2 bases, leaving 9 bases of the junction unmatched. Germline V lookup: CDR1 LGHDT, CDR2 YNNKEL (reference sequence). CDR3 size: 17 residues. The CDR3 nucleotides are TGTGCCAGCAGCCAATATACCTCCGGGACTAGCTACAATGAGCAGTTCTTC. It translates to CASSQYTSGTSYNEQFF.

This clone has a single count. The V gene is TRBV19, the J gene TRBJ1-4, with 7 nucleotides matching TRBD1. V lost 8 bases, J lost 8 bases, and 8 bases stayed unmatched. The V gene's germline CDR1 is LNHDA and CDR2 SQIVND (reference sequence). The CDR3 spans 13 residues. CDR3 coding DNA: TGTGCCAGTGGGACAGTATGGGGGGAAAAACTGTTTTTT. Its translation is CASGTVWGEKLFF. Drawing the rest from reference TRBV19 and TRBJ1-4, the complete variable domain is DGGITQSPKYLFRKEGQNVTLSCEQNLNHDAMYWYRQDPGQGLRLIYYSQIVNDFQKGDIAEGYSVSREKKESFPLTVTSAQKNPTAFYLCASGTVWGEKLFFGSGTQLSVL.

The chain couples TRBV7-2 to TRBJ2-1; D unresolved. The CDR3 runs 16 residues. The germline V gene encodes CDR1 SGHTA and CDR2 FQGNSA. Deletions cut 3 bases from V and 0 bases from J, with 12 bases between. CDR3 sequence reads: CASSFREWSSYNEQFF. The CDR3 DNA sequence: TGTGCCAGCAGCTTTCGAGAGTGGAGCTCCTACAATGAGCAGTTCTTC.